Given below is one TCR beta chain in context. TCRdb keeps only in-frame clones here, not all; method: immunoSEQ multiplex PCR. Of more than 65,000 clones listed, roughly nine tenths are singletons. This specimen belongs to a study of T cell changes during pregnancy in multiple sclerosis. Germline values: CDR1 SGHRS, CDR2 YFSETQ. The CDR3 length is 18 residues. Germline trimming cut 2 bases from V and 7 bases from J; bases unmatched to any gene: 17. The source is a female donor with multiple sclerosis, enrolled in a pregnancy study. This sequence joins TRBV5-1 and TRBJ2-1; the match to TRBD1 covers 8 bases. The starting material was peripheral blood, obtained before pregnancy. The CDR3 sequence is CASSFGRGLVKLGNEQFF. CDR3 DNA: TGCGCCAGCAGCTTCGGCAGGGGGCTAGTAAAATTGGGGAATGAGCAGTTCTTC.